This section outlines one T cell receptor (beta chain) sequence together with its context. It has no known antigen specificity. No quality values exist for individual bases; no much larger clone is one base distant. Whole blood was collected in K2EDTA tubes by collaborating institutions according to the institutions' own protocols. Collaborator samples were shipped for TCRbeta analysis as frozen whole blood, isolated PBMCs, or DNA extracted from either sample type. CDR1 and CDR2 are drawn from the germline V gene: SGHRS, YFSETQ. The CDR3 runs 15 residues from the cysteine to the phenylalanine. Only the CDR3 DNA stays, 45 bases, in frame from base 1. Relative to germline, V is missing 4 bases and J is missing 5 bases, with 8 bases of the junction outside any gene match. This sample stems from a study of blood T cell repertoires in COVID-19 (dated by TCRdb to the early 2020s). In terms of the full investigation: Samples covering the acute and convalescent phases of COVID-19 were provided by collaborators in the United States, Italy and Spain. The repertoires were made available in a free public database intended to serve as a resource for research on the immune response to SARS-CoV-2. Deeply sampled blood TCRbeta repertoires from subjects exposed to, actively infected with, or recovered from COVID-19 were included in the dataset. Where available, HLA class I and class II types were taken from metadata supplied by the sample provider and were not determined by assay-based typing. The samples were drawn from the first 160 participants of the ongoing ImmuneRACE study and from over a thousand subjects provided by 6 global collaborators. The prospective study material was composed of cDNA or gDNA derived from T cells, B-cell-depleted T cells, or PBMCs. Sample metadata almost always included a de-identified subject ID, COVID-19 status, age in years and sex.

Results and caveats for the whole study, not just this receptor: Clinical and demographic metadata were provided uncurated, with the amount varying by source and participant.

TCRbeta CDR3 regions were amplified from genomic DNA by means of the immunoSEQ Assay, a bias-controlled multiplex PCR. The original pipeline was this. Within the assay, amplification of reference gene primers was used to estimate how many nucleated cells each sample contained. To quantify the absolute abundance of each unique TCRbeta CDR3 rearrangement, sequence reads were collapsed and filtered. For each sample, productive Simpson clonality was calculated as the square root of Simpson's diversity index across productive rearrangements. The table comes from immuneACCESS by way of TCRdb, which keeps in-frame sequences with V and J called. Part of the clones is missing from these tables; in studies checked, under half for an unresolved V gene and the rest for unknown reasons. The DNA gave D and trimming, while V, J and clone size come from that table. The sample contains 43,000 or so clones, around 83% of them found a single time. Of the sample, over 7% is held by the ten largest clones.

The sequence came from a man in his fifties or sixties with active COVID-19. The sequencing sample was made of peripheral blood. Here the chain combines TRBV5-1 and TRBJ2-5; TRBD1 aligns with 10 central bases. The base sequence is TGCGCCAGCAGCGACAGGGGGCTAGCAGGGGAGACCCAGTACTTC. It is translated as CASSDRGLAGETQYF. Extended through the reference TRBV5-1 and TRBJ2-5 proteins, this CDR3 yields the full variable domain: KAGVTQTPRYLIKTRGQQVTLSCSPISGHRSVSWYQQTPGQGLQFLFEYFSETQRNKGNFPGRFSGRQFSNSRSEMNVSTLELGDSALYLCASSDRGLAGETQYFGPGTRLLVL.